These T cell receptor beta chains were read from a single sample in a study of PD-1 blockade in mismatch repair-deficient tumors. Profiled with immunoSEQ multiplex PCR; TCRdb holds only in-frame clones, not every one. The sample records 120,000 or so clones, more than 85% being singletons. The sequences come from peripheral blood, collected 44 weeks after starting pembrolizumab. All receptors derive from an adult with mismatch repair-deficient cancer. Each CDR3 is given with its conserved first and last residue. The D gene is left open where the match is weak. Clone size is given for some rows only: seen once, a few or many times, or a class if the clone is expanded.

d_call j_call v_call clone_size cdr3_nt cdr3_aa
TRBD1 TRBJ1-5 TRBV6-6 few TGTGCCAGCAGTACAGGGGGGAATCAGCCCCAGCATTTT CASSTGGNQPQHF
. TRBJ2-1 TRBV27 . TGTGCCAGCAGTCTTCCCCCGTCGACGAGCTCCTACAATGAGCAGTTCTTC CASSLPPSTSSYNEQFF
. TRBJ2-7 TRBV11-3 once TGTGCCAGCAGCTTAAGGGGAGGTGGATACGAGCAGTACTTC CASSLRGGGYEQYF
TRBD2 TRBJ2-1 TRBV7-2 . TGTGCCAGCAGCATCTCGACTAGCGGACCTCCCTACAATGAGCAGTTCTTC CASSISTSGPPYNEQFF
. TRBJ1-5 TRBV29-1 few TGCAGCGTTGACGGGGGGCCGAATCAGCCCCAGCATTTT CSVDGGPNQPQHF
. TRBJ2-7 TRBV19 . TGTGCCAGTAGTATAGGGCAGGGAGGCTACGAGCAGTACTTC CASSIGQGGYEQYF
. TRBJ2-2 TRBV5-1 . TGCGCCAGCAGCTTTACCCCCAGGGGCATGTACACCGGGGAGCTGTTTTTT CASSFTPRGMYTGELFF
. TRBJ2-7 TRBV7-9 few TGTGCCAGCAGCTTATCCAGCGAGCAGTACTTC CASSLSSEQYF
TRBD1 TRBJ1-5 TRBV4-1 once TGCGCCAGCAGCCAAGGGGACAGGGTTGGCGGTCAGCCCCAGCATTTT CASSQGDRVGGQPQHF
. TRBJ2-3 TRBV30 . TGTGCCTGGAGTGTTTGGGGAGATACGCAGTATTTT CAWSVWGDTQYF
TRBD2 TRBJ2-7 TRBV5-6 . TGTGCCAGCAGCTTGGACGGGCTAGCGGACACCTACGAGCAGTACTTC CASSLDGLADTYEQYF
. TRBJ2-5 TRBV28 . TGTGCCAGCACCCTAACCACTAGCTGGCAAGAGACCCAGTACTTC CASTLTTSWQETQYF
. TRBJ1-2 TRBV30 . TGTGCCTGGAACAGGGAAGCGGGCTACACCTTC CAWNREAGYTF
TRBD1 TRBJ2-7 TRBV7-8 . TGTGCCAGCAGCTTTAATCCGACAGGGGGAGAAGAGCAGTACTTC CASSFNPTGGEEQYF
. TRBJ2-7 TRBV6-5 once TGTGCCAGCAGTTACGGGACCTACGAGCAGTACTTC CASSYGTYEQYF
. TRBJ2-5 TRBV14 . TGTGCCAGCAGCCAAGTTTGGCAGCAAGAGACCCAGTACTTC CASSQVWQQETQYF
. TRBJ2-7 TRBV4-3 . TGCGCCAGCAGCCAAGATTCGAGTTGGGCCGGCGAGCAGTACTTC CASSQDSSWAGEQYF
TRBD2 TRBJ2-3 TRBV7-8 once TGTGCCAGCAGCTGGACTAGACGCACAGATACGCAGTATTTT CASSWTRRTDTQYF
. TRBJ2-2 TRBV7-2 . TGTGCCAGCAGCCACGAGGTACGCGGGGAGCTGTTTTTT CASSHEVRGELFF
. TRBJ2-1 TRBV7-9 . TGTGCCAGCAGCCCACGGTACAATGAGCAGTTCTTC CASSPRYNEQFF
. TRBJ2-7 TRBV25-1 few TGTGCCAGCACCGCAATGAGGGGGAAGTCCTACGAGCAGTACTTC CASTAMRGKSYEQYF
. TRBJ2-2 TRBV25-1 few TGTGCCAGCAGTGCAGGGATAGCCGGGGAGCTGTTTTTT CASSAGIAGELFF
. TRBJ2-3 TRBV15 . TGTGCCACCAGCAGAGATGACCGAGACCCCGATACGCAGTATTTT CATSRDDRDPDTQYF
TRBD2 TRBJ2-7 TRBV4-1 few TGCGCCAGCAGCCAAGCTCGAGGGAGGGACGAGCAGTACTTC CASSQARGRDEQYF
. TRBJ1-4 TRBV28 . TGTGCCAGCAGTTTAGGAAGACAGCTAGATGAAAAACTGTTTTTT CASSLGRQLDEKLFF
. TRBJ1-2 TRBV7-2 few TGTGCCAGCAGCTTCAGGGAAGCCTATGGCTACACCTTC CASSFREAYGYTF
. TRBJ1-2 TRBV5-6 . TGTGCCAGCAGCTTATGGGACACCATTAACTATGGCTACACCTTC CASSLWDTINYGYTF
. TRBJ2-7 TRBV29-1 . TGCAGCGTTGAAGAACGGGGCATTAACTACGAGCAGTACTTC CSVEERGINYEQYF
. TRBJ1-2 TRBV5-4 . TGTGCCAGCAGCTCGCCGGTTGGATCCTATGGCTACACCTTC CASSSPVGSYGYTF
. TRBJ1-3 TRBV28 . TGTGCCAGCTGCCGGGGGGGCACCAGCTCTGGAAACACCATATATTTT CASCRGGTSSGNTIYF
. TRBJ2-3 TRBV25-1 . TGTGCCAGCAGTGAATCTACTAACACAGATACGCAGTATTTT CASSESTNTDTQYF
TRBD2 TRBJ2-2 TRBV15 once TGTGCCACCAGCAGAGATAGAGGGCCTAGCGGGATCGGGGAGCTGTTTTTT CATSRDRGPSGIGELFF
. TRBJ2-7 TRBV6-6 . TGTGCCAGCAGTTGGCGAGAGTACGAGCAGTACTTC CASSWREYEQYF
TRBD2 TRBJ2-7 TRBV5-6 . TGTGCCAGCAGCTTGTGGTGGCTAGCGGGAGACTACGAGCAGTACTTC CASSLWWLAGDYEQYF
TRBD1 TRBJ2-7 TRBV6-5 . TGTGCCAGCAAAAGGGACAGGGACTCCTACGAGCAGTACTTC CASKRDRDSYEQYF
TRBD2 TRBJ2-7 TRBV25-1 . TGTGCCAGCTGGGGATGGGGAGGGAAGTTCTACGAGCAGTACTTC CASWGWGGKFYEQYF
TRBD2 TRBJ2-5 TRBV5-1 once TGCGCCAGCAGCTTGATAGGCGGACTAGATGGGACCCAGTACTTC CASSLIGGLDGTQYF
TRBD1 TRBJ2-4 TRBV19 . TGTGCCAGTACGGACAGGGGCGGCAAAAACATTCAGTACTTC CASTDRGGKNIQYF
. TRBJ1-2 TRBV6-5 . TGTGCCAGCAGTCTCACAGAGACTTATGGCTACACCTTC CASSLTETYGYTF
TRBD2 TRBJ2-5 TRBV28 . TGTGCCAGCGGTTCCGGGGGGGCCGAGGAGACCCAGTACTTC CASGSGGAEETQYF
. TRBJ1-5 TRBV27 few TGTGCCAGCAGTTCGAGATCCGGGGACAATCAGCCCCAGCATTTT CASSSRSGDNQPQHF
. TRBJ2-1 TRBV7-8 . TGTGCCAGCAGCCCCACCCCCGGGGAGGAAAATGAGCAGTTCTTC CASSPTPGEENEQFF
TRBD1 TRBJ2-7 TRBV19 . TGTGCCAGTAGGGCGAGACAGGGGGCGACGGGCGAGCAGTACTTC CASRARQGATGEQYF
TRBD1 TRBJ2-7 TRBV10-1 . TGCGCCAGCTCATCTTACGGGACAGCCTACGAGCAGTACTTC CASSSYGTAYEQYF
TRBD1 TRBJ2-2 TRBV5-4 . TGTGCCAGCACCCGGACAGGGGACACCGGGGAGCTGTTTTTT CASTRTGDTGELFF
. TRBJ2-5 TRBV30 once TGTGCCTGGGGTCTTAACATACAAGAGACCCAGTACTTC CAWGLNIQETQYF
TRBD2 TRBJ2-1 TRBV11-2 . TGTGCCAGCAGCTTAGAGTATAGCGGGAGTAGGCTCAATGAGCAGTTCTTC CASSLEYSGSRLNEQFF
. TRBJ2-7 TRBV7-9 . TGTGCCAGCAGCTCATGGGGCGACGAGCAGTACTTC CASSSWGDEQYF
. TRBJ2-7 TRBV9 . TGTGCCAGCAGCGTCTTCCCTAGCGTTGGATACGAGCAGTACTTC CASSVFPSVGYEQYF